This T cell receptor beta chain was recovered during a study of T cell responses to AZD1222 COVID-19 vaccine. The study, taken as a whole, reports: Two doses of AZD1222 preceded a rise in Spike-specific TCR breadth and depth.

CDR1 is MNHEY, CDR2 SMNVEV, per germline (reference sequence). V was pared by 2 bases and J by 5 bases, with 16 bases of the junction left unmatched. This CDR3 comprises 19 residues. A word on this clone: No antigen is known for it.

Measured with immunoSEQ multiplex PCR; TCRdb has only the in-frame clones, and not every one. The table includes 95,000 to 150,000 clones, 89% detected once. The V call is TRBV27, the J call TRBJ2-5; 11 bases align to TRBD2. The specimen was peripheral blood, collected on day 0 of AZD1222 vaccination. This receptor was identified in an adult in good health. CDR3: CASSLKGLIAGGPKETQYF. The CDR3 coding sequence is TGTGCCAGCAGTTTAAAGGGACTCATAGCGGGGGGGCCCAAGGAGACCCAGTACTTC.